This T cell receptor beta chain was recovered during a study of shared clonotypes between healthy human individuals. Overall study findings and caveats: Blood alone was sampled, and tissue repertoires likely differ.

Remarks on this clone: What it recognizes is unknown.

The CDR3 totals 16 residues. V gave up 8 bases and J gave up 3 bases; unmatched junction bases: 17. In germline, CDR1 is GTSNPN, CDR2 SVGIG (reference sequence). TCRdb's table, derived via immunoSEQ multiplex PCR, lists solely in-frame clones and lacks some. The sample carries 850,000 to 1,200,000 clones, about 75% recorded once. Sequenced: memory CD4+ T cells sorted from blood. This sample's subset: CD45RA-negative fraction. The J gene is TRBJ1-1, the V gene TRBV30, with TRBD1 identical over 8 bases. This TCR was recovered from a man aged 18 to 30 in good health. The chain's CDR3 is CAGAPPGTGRDTEAFF. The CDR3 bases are TGTGCCGGAGCTCCCCCCGGGACAGGAAGGGACACTGAAGCTTTCTTT.